The 3 T cell receptor beta chains in this list originate from one sample, sequenced in a study of blood T cell repertoires in COVID-19. Using immunoSEQ multiplex PCR, the repertoire was profiled, and TCRdb retains in-frame clones only, with some absent. The sample has 260,000 or so clones, roughly 90% seen once. What was sequenced was PBMCs or T cells enriched from blood (not recorded which). Receptor source: a woman in her twenties or thirties with acute COVID-19.

The chain carries TRBV4-3 and TRBJ1-3, with TRBD1 identical over 8 bases. The ends lost 5 bases at V and 0 bases at J; junction bases unmatched: 3. The CDR3 loop spans 15 amino acids. The V gene's germline CDR1 is LGHNA and CDR2 YSLEER. This CDR3 is CASSDGQGSGNTIYF. The DNA of the CDR3 is TGCGCCAGCAGCGACGGACAGGGCTCTGGAAACACCATATATTTT.

This clone occurred a few times. The chain uses TRBV7-2 and TRBJ1-2; 11 bases match TRBD1. V dropped 2 bases and J dropped 6; count of bases not matched to a gene: 8. Germline values: CDR1 SGHTA, CDR2 FQGNSA. This CDR3 is 16 amino acids long. CDR3: CASSLPPGTGGNGYTF. The CDR3 nucleotides are TGTGCCAGCAGCTTACCTCCCGGGACAGGGGGAAATGGCTACACCTTC.

The gene calls are TRBV18 and TRBJ2-5; 8 bases line up with TRBD2. This CDR3 is built from 14 residues. The germline gives CDR1 KGHSH, CDR2 LQKENI. Trimming removed 3 bases from V and 1 base from J; junction bases left unmatched: 1. CDR3 DNA sequence: TGTGCCAGCTCACCCGCGGGGGGCCAAGAGACCCAGTACTTC. As protein: CASSPAGGQETQYF.